Listed below are T cell receptor beta chains from one sample, sequenced in a study of siplizumab effects on memory and regulatory T cells. Clones were read by immunoSEQ multiplex PCR, and TCRdb kept only the in-frame ones, dropping some. Here the sample spans more than 95,000 clones, over 85% being singletons. The sample consisted of Tregs sorted from blood. These receptors were collected from a human donor in good health. CDR3s include the opening cysteine and the closing phenylalanine or tryptophan. D genes are given only for firm matches. Clone sizes are given selectively: once, few, many, or a class where the clone is expanded.

J	V	size	D	CDR3	DNA
TRBJ2-1	TRBV5-6	-	-	CASSLFGNEQFF	TGTGCCAGCAGCTTGTTTGGAAATGAGCAGTTCTTC
TRBJ2-3	TRBV7-3	-	TRBD2	CASSLFSGASGRAMNTQYF	TGTGCCAGCAGCTTATTCTCGGGGGCTAGCGGGAGGGCCATGAATACGCAGTATTTT
TRBJ2-3	TRBV25-1	-	-	CASSEYSAAADTQYF	TGTGCCAGCAGTGAATATAGTGCCGCGGCAGATACGCAGTATTTT
TRBJ2-1	TRBV7-7	-	TRBD1	CASSPRTGLSYNEQFF	TGTGCTAGCAGCCCCCGGACAGGGCTTTCCTACAATGAGCAGTTCTTC
TRBJ2-7	TRBV18	-	-	CASSPPMGPAYEQYF	TGTGCCAGCTCACCTCCTATGGGACCGGCATACGAGCAGTACTTC
TRBJ2-7	TRBV7-2	-	-	CASSFRSRSYEQYF	TGTGCCAGCAGCTTCCGGAGCCGCTCCTACGAGCAGTACTTC
TRBJ2-1	TRBV4-2	-	-	CASSQGGSASSYNEQFF	TGTGCCAGCAGCCAAGGGGGCAGCGCGAGCTCCTACAATGAGCAGTTCTTC
TRBJ2-1	TRBV4-2	once	TRBD2	CASSHPTPGLATSRSYNEQFF	TGTGCCAGCAGCCATCCTACCCCGGGACTAGCTACGTCACGCTCCTACAATGAGCAGTTCTTC
TRBJ2-3	TRBV7-7	-	-	CASSLDRADTQYF	TGTGCTAGCAGCTTAGATCGAGCAGATACGCAGTATTTT
TRBJ2-7	TRBV7-3	-	TRBD2	CASSLLAGAYEQYF	TGTGCCAGCAGCTTACTAGCGGGAGCTTACGAGCAGTACTTC
TRBJ2-7	TRBV11-3	-	-	CASSSHLTYEQYF	TGTGCCAGCAGCTCACACCTGACCTACGAGCAGTACTTC
TRBJ2-1	TRBV5-6	-	TRBD2	CASSLASGPYNEQFF	TGTGCCAGCAGCTTGGCTAGCGGGCCTTACAATGAGCAGTTCTTC
TRBJ1-5	TRBV6-1	-	-	CASSEAARGAGNQPQHF	TGTGCCAGCAGTGAAGCGGCAAGGGGCGCGGGCAATCAGCCCCAGCATTTT
TRBJ1-1	TRBV4-2	-	-	CASSQGGVRGQEAFF	TGTGCCAGCAGCCAAGGGGGAGTACGGGGGCAAGAAGCTTTCTTT
TRBJ2-3	TRBV4-1	-	TRBD1	CASSQEVGRGQVDTQYF	TGCGCCAGCAGCCAAGAGGTCGGCAGGGGGCAGGTAGATACGCAGTATTTT
TRBJ2-7	TRBV4-2	-	-	CASSQEAGPYEQYF	TGTGCCAGCAGCCAAGAGGCCGGGCCCTACGAGCAGTACTTC
TRBJ2-1	TRBV19	-	TRBD2	CASSRWASGLNAYNEQFF	TGTGCCAGTAGTAGATGGGCTAGCGGGCTGAATGCCTACAATGAGCAGTTCTTC
TRBJ1-5	TRBV10-3	once	-	CAISGVGESNQPQHF	TGTGCCATCAGTGGGGTAGGGGAGAGCAATCAGCCCCAGCATTTT